These 5 T cell receptor beta chains originate from one sample sequenced in a study of patients and donors after allogeneic stem cell transplantation. TCRdb redid the calling of the RT-PCR reads with MiXCR, one entry per CDR3 protein. The sample includes some 200,000 distinct CDR3 sequences, less than 45% seen only once; the top ten take about 35%. The sample was blood, either unsorted or a sorted T cell fraction (not recorded which). These TCRs come from a human donor who was either an allogeneic HSCT recipient or a stem cell or donor lymphocyte infusion donor (not recorded which). It is not recorded whose cells these are; they may come from a transplant donor.

This clonotype showed up just a few times. The chain uses TRBV12-3 or TRBV12-4 and TRBJ1-5, with a tentative D call TRBD1 (5 bases). V shed 4 bases and J shed 2 bases, with 12 bases lying between them. CDR3 length: 15 residues. CDR3 loop: CASSWRQGGNQPQHF. The CDR3 coding sequence is TGTGCCAGCAGTTGGCGGCAGGGAGGCAATCAGCCCCAGCATTTT.

V gene TRBV4-2 combines with J gene TRBJ2-6; perhaps TRBD2 as D (5 bases). CDR3 length equals 17 residues. Germline CDR1 and CDR2: LGHNA and YNFKEQ. V was clipped by 4 bases and J by 1 base, with 14 bases between them. DNA of the CDR3: TGTGCCAGCAGCCCTACACCATCGGGGTCTGGGGCCAACGTCCTGACTTTC. This encodes CASSPTPSGSGANVLTF.

The rearrangement links TRBV9 to TRBJ2-3; 8 nucleotides line up with TRBD2. Germline V gene data show CDR1 as SGDLS and CDR2 as YYNGEE. The trim removed 1 base at V and 3 bases at J, leaving 4 bases unmatched. The CDR3 is 15 residues long. CDR3 protein: CASSVLASGTDTQYF. For the CDR3, the DNA is TGTGCCAGCAGCGTATTGGCTAGCGGGACAGATACGCAGTATTTT.

This clonotype was counted only a few times. The chain is built from TRBV10-3 and TRBJ2-7; D gene uncertain. The CDR3 sequence is 15 residues long. Trimming took off 2 bases at V and 0 bases at J, with 11 bases between the two ends. Germline values: CDR1 ENHRY, CDR2 SYGVKD. This CDR3 reads CAISEGPESSYEQYF. The DNA of the CDR3 is TGTGCCATCAGTGAGGGGCCGGAGAGCTCCTACGAGCAGTACTTC.

The chain recombines TRBV6-2 or TRBV6-3 with TRBJ1-1; 9 nucleotides line up with TRBD1. Germline V gives CDR1 MNHEY, CDR2 SVGEGT. The ends lost 7 bases at V and 6 bases at J; junction bases unmatched: 12. The CDR3 runs to 15 residues. In nucleotides, the CDR3 is TGTGCCAGCATCCTCTCCGGGACAGGGTCCTCTGAAGCTTTCTTT. It yields the protein CASILSGTGSSEAFF.